This T cell receptor (beta chain) was retrieved from a study of CD8 T cells in ankylosing spondylitis. Notes on the study in general: Some of these motif variants have turned up before, in reports on reactive arthritis synovial fluid and blood. Disease-linked clones were reportedly significantly enriched in matched ankylosing spondylitis synovial fluid. Relatively rare in peripheral blood, disease-linked clones were also CD8+. Made up of eight highly homologous variants, a TCR beta motif appeared characteristic of ankylosing spondylitis blood.

The junction had 5 bases not matched to a gene; V was cut back by 3 bases and J by 4 bases. This CDR3 is 16 amino acids long. The germline V gene has CDR1 KGHSH and CDR2 LQKENI. Worth noting for this clonotype: Its antigen remains unidentified.

Using quantitative 5'-RACE with molecular barcodes, the authors made TCR beta libraries. MiXCR was run by TCRdb on the 5' RACE reads, yielding one entry per CDR3 protein. The table lists fewer than 650,000 distinct CDR3 sequences, roughly 12% of them singletons, with approximately 7% in the top ten. This clonotype originated in a male donor with ankylosing spondylitis. Sequencing was carried out using blood, either unsorted or a sorted T cell fraction (not recorded which). The genes are TRBV18 and TRBJ2-2; the match to TRBD1 covers 10 bases. The CDR3 DNA reads TGTGCCAGCTCACCTCCGGGACAGGGGCCCACCGGGGAGCTGTTTTTT. This sequence encodes CASSPPGQGPTGELFF.